This T cell receptor beta chain was recorded in a study of T cells in tuberculosis. Study in general: IGRA-negative adolescents, IGRA-positive adolescents with latent tuberculosis and adults with active tuberculosis formed this South African cohort. Study-wide results and limits: The TCR-beta difference was not significant; alpha differences partly reflected length.

For this clone: Antigen specificity is unknown.

The data were produced by immunoSEQ multiplex PCR, yet TCRdb's version contains in-frame clones alone and is incomplete. This table has approximately 30,000 clones, 87% appearing once. V lost 5 bases, J lost 2 bases, and 15 bases lay in between. The CDR3 consists of 15 residues. Germline V gene data show CDR1 as MNHEY and CDR2 as SMNVEV (reference sequence). The time point denotes: new active TB diagnosis, blood taken before or within 7 days of starting treatment. Positive smear microscopy and/or M. tuberculosis culture confirmed active disease. The receptor was derived from an adult with tuberculosis. Here the sequenced sample was PBMCs, taken at tuberculosis diagnosis. The V and J genes are TRBV27 and TRBJ1-1; perhaps TRBD1 as D (6 bases). In DNA form, the CDR3 reads TGTGCCAGCAGTACCTTCATACAGGGAAACACTGAAGCTTTCTTT. Translation gives CASSTFIQGNTEAFF.